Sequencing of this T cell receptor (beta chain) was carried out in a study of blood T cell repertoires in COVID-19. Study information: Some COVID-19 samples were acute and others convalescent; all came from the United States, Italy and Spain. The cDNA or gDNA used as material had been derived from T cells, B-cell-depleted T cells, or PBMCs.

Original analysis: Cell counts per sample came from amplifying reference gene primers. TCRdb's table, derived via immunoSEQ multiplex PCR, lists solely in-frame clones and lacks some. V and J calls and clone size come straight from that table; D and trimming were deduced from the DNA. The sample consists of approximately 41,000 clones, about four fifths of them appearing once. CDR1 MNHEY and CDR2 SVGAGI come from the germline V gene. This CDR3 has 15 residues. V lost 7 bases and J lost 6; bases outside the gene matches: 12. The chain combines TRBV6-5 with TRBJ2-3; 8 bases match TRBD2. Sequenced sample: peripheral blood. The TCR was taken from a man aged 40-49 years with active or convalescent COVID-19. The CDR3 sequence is CASTGRGYKGDTQYF. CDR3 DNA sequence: TGTGCCAGCACCGGGAGGGGCTACAAGGGGGATACGCAGTATTTT.